A single sample gave rise to the 5 T cell receptor beta chains below, sequenced in a study of PD-L1 blockade in urothelial cancer. Indicated time point: pretreatment peripheral blood. TCRdb's table, derived via immunoSEQ multiplex PCR, lists solely in-frame clones and lacks some. The table shows about 87,000 clones, with about 83% occurring only once. The sequences come from PBMCs, collected around atezolizumab (anti-PD-L1) treatment. These receptors all stem from a man in his 60s with urothelial cancer.

This clone was picked up one time. V gene TRBV6-6 combines with J gene TRBJ2-7, with 11 bases that match TRBD1. The germline V gene has CDR1 MNHNY and CDR2 SVGAGI (reference sequence). The trim removed 5 bases at V and 6 bases at J, leaving 9 bases unmatched. There are 15 residues in the CDR3. In nucleotides, the CDR3 is TGTGCCAGCAGTACCATGGGACAGGGGGGAGGCGAGCAGTACTTC. Translation: CASSTMGQGGGEQYF.

The chain links TRBV7-9 to TRBJ1-3; tentative D call: TRBD1 (5 bases). Germline lookup yields CDR1 SEHNR and CDR2 FQNEAQ (reference sequence). V shed 5 bases and J shed 2 bases, with 10 bases lying between them. This CDR3 has 14 amino acids. Written as DNA, the CDR3 is TGTGCCAGCAGCGTGGGGGGGACTGGAAACACCATATATTTT. Translation: CASSVGGTGNTIYF.

This chain joins TRBV27 and TRBJ1-2; 11 bases agree with TRBD1. V lost 8 bases and J lost 2; bases outside the gene matches: 10. The V gene's germline CDR1 is MNHEY and CDR2 SMNVEV (reference sequence). The CDR3 length is 16 residues. This chain's CDR3 is CASRILGQGANYGYTF. The CDR3 DNA sequence: TGTGCCAGCCGTATCCTAGGACAGGGGGCGAACTATGGCTACACCTTC.

The chain combines TRBV7-9 with TRBJ2-7, with 9 bases matching TRBD2. J was trimmed by 2 bases and V by 1 base; bases with no gene match: 3. The V gene's germline CDR1 is SEHNR and CDR2 FQNEAQ (reference sequence). The CDR3 spans 15 residues. CDR3: CASSLGSGGTYEQYF. The CDR3 bases are TGTGCCAGCAGCTTAGGTAGCGGGGGCACCTACGAGCAGTACTTC.

The chain uses TRBV4-2 and TRBJ2-5; the match to TRBD2 covers 14 bases. Germline assignment: CDR1 LGHNA and CDR2 YNFKEQ. The CDR3 runs to 17 residues. V lost 4 bases and J lost 2; bases outside the gene matches: 6. The CDR3 here is CASSLRLAGGQQETQYF. The CDR3 DNA reads as TGTGCCAGCAGCCTCCGACTAGCGGGGGGGCAACAAGAGACCCAGTACTTC.